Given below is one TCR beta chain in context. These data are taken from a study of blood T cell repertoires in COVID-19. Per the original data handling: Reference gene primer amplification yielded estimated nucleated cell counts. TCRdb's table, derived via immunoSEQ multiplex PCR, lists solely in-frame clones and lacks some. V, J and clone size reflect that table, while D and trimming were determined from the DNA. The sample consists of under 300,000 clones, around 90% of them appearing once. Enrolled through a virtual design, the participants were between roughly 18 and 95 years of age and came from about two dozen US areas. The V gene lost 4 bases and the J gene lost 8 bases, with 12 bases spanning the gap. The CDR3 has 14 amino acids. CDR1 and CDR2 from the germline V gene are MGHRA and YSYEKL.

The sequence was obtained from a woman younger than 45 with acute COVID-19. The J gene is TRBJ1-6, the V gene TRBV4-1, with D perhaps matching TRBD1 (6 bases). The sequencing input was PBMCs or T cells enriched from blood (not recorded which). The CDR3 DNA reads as TGCGCCAGCAGCCTCCGGGACACCGATTCACCCCTCCACTTT. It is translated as CASSLRDTDSPLHF.